The 16 T cell receptor beta chains reported below all come from one sample, sequenced in a study of metastatic and nonmetastatic thyroid tumors. TCRdb re-clonotyped the PCR reads via MiXCR. The repertoire holds about 16,000 clones, with roughly 24% as singletons. Patients were all untreated before their thyroid surgery. The sample taken for sequencing was adjacent normal tissue. The receptors come from a female donor with papillary thyroid cancer or a benign thyroid nodule (not recorded which). Some clones in this sample may be carry-over from other donors' samples.

There are a few counts of this clone. The chain is built from TRBV2 and TRBJ2-7, with D uncertain. From germline, CDR1 is SNHLY and CDR2 FYNNEI. V lost 6 bases and J 2 bases, leaving 8 bases between the germline ends. This CDR3 has 12 amino acids. The CDR3 DNA reads as TGTGCCAGCAGGACACAAGCCTACGAGCAGTACTTC. This sequence encodes CASRTQAYEQYF.

By sample fraction, this clone is medium-sized (0.01 to 0.1%). At one end, the junction sequence differs from germline, possibly due to a read error. The chain recombines TRBV6-1 with TRBJ1-2, with D unresolved. The germline CDR1 and CDR2 sequences are MNHNS and SASEGT. CDR3 size: 13 residues. In DNA, the CDR3 is TGTGCCAGCAGTTCGGGTTTCAACTATAGCTACACCTTC. Encoded protein: CASSSGFNYSYTF.

This clone was observed a handful of times. CDR3 protein: CASSYSGRAEAFF. The CDR3 coding sequence is TGTGCCAGCAGTTACTCGGGCAGGGCTGAAGCTTTCTTT. This chain connects TRBV6-5 to TRBJ1-1, with D maybe TRBD1 (5 bases). V was cut by 0 bases and J by 6 bases, with 8 bases left in between. The CDR3 contains 13 residues. CDR1 and CDR2 from the germline V gene are MNHEY and SVGAGI.

V is TRBV5-1 and J is TRBJ2-1, with 7 positions matching TRBD1. This CDR3 comprises 16 residues. The V and J ends lost 4 bases and 5 bases, in that order; junction bases with no gene match: 12. Germline V CDR1 and CDR2: SGHRS, YFSETQ. In DNA form, the CDR3 reads TGCGCCAGCAGCCAGCGGACAGGAGGCACCAACAATGAGCAGTTCTTC. Translation gives CASSQRTGGTNNEQFF.

This clone was seen ten or more times. The chain has TRBV7-3 and TRBJ1-1, with 7 bases fitting TRBD1. Germline V CDR1 and CDR2: SGHTA, FQGTGA. This CDR3 has 13 residues. The ends lost 0 bases at V and 7 bases at J; junction bases unmatched: 2. The CDR3 here is CASSLTGTDEAFF. The CDR3 DNA sequence: TGTGCCAGCAGCTTAACGGGGACAGATGAAGCTTTCTTT.

The chain recombines TRBV5-1 with TRBJ1-3; 8 positions match TRBD1. This CDR3 comprises 16 residues. Germline V CDR1 and CDR2: SGHRS, YFSETQ. With 4 bases clipped from V and 3 bases from J, the junction kept 9 bases outside the gene matches. The CDR3 region has the DNA TGCGCCAGCAGCCCCTACAGGGGGTTTGGTGGAAACACCATATATTTT. Translation gives CASSPYRGFGGNTIYF.

The table lists this clone with a few counts. CDR3 region: CASSEGTGPYYEQYF. Written as DNA, the CDR3 is TGTGCCAGCAGCGAAGGGACAGGGCCTTACTACGAGCAGTACTTC. This chain connects TRBV9 to TRBJ2-7, with TRBD1 matching over 9 bases. The CDR3 is made up of 15 amino acids. The trim removed 3 bases at V and 3 bases at J, leaving 7 bases unmatched. The germline V gene encodes CDR1 SGDLS and CDR2 YYNGEE. Full variable domain (outside the CDR3, taken from reference TRBV9 and TRBJ2-7): DSGVTQTPKHLITATGQRVTLRCSPRSGDLSVYWYQQSLDQGLQFLIQYYNGEERAKGNILERFSAQQFPDLHSELNLSSLELGDSALYFCASSEGTGPYYEQYFGPGTRLTVT.

The chain recombines TRBV20-1 with TRBJ1-6; TRBD1 agrees at 7 bases. Germline CDR1 DFQATT, CDR2 SNEGSKA (reference sequence). The V gene end was trimmed by 3 bases and the J gene end by 0 bases; junction bases not matched to a gene: 8. This CDR3 is 17 amino acids long. CDR3 coding DNA: TGCAGTGCTAGCGGGACAGCATTTAACTCCTATAATTCACCCCTCCACTTT. It translates to CSASGTAFNSYNSPLHF.

This chain links TRBV15 with TRBJ2-1; no definite D call. Germline CDR1 and CDR2: LNHNV and YYDKDF (reference sequence). V was pared by 3 bases and J by 7 bases, with 10 bases between. The CDR3 has 13 amino acids. The CDR3 reads CATSRVLQNEQFF. The CDR3 DNA follows: TGTGCCACCAGCAGGGTACTACAGAATGAGCAGTTCTTC.

This clone was counted a few times. V is TRBV6-1 and J is TRBJ2-1; no firm D call. From germline, CDR1 is MNHNS and CDR2 SASEGT. The CDR3 spans 13 residues. The germline V and J ends were trimmed by 10 bases and 9 bases, with 19 bases remaining between them. The CDR3 protein is CATTGQLLAEQFF. The CDR3 DNA is TGTGCCACCACGGGCCAACTCCTGGCTGAGCAGTTCTTC.

The rearrangement uses TRBV11-3 and TRBJ2-1; D is uncertain. The length of the CDR3 is 12 residues. V was cut by 8 bases and J by 0 bases, with 5 bases left in between. Germline V lookup: CDR1 SGHNT, CDR2 YENEEA. CDR3 nucleotide sequence: TGTGCCAGCGAGAGCTCCTACAATGAGCAGTTCTTC. Amino acid sequence: CASESSYNEQFF.

The CDR3 nucleotides read TGTGCCACCAGCAGGGACTACGGGACAGGGCGGGAGCAGTACTTC. Its translation: CATSRDYGTGREQYF. The genes are TRBV15 and TRBJ2-7; 9 bases are a match to TRBD1. Unmatched junction bases numbered 10, after V lost 3 bases and J lost 7 bases. CDR1 and CDR2 (germline): LNHNV, YYDKDF (reference sequence). The CDR3 loop spans 15 amino acids.

On this clone itself: No conserved phenylalanine or tryptophan ends this CDR3, so it is likely a read error. Because the CDR3's place on the DNA is in doubt, the DNA is left out and the CDR3 is given as listed by TCRdb. V gene TRBV20-1 combines with J gene TRBJ1-2; the table's D gene call, TRBD1, was not cross checked with the DNA. Termini included, the CDR3 measures 13 amino acids. Germline CDR1 and CDR2: DFQATT and SNEGSKA (reference sequence). The chain's CDR3 is CSADGVWVYGYPL.

This clone was observed a handful of times. The V call is TRBV12-3 or TRBV12-4, the J call TRBJ2-7; D is undetermined. With 5 bases removed from V and 2 bases from J, the gap between germline ends came to 10 bases. The CDR3 is 13 amino acids. CDR3: CASSLGDTYEQYF. For the CDR3, the DNA is TGTGCCAGCAGTCTAGGAGATACCTACGAGCAGTACTTC.

The rearrangement links TRBV2 to TRBJ2-7; TRBD2 is a possible D gene (5 bases). Germline V gives CDR1 SNHLY, CDR2 FYNNEI. Between the trimmed V and J ends, which lost 5 bases and 5 bases, there was a span of 7 bases. This CDR3 has 11 amino acids. The CDR3 protein is CASSTRDEQYF. DNA of the CDR3: TGTGCCAGCAGTACGAGGGACGAGCAGTACTTC.

This clone has more than one count but fewer than ten. The rearrangement uses TRBV14 and TRBJ1-6; D is ambiguous. This CDR3 is built from 14 residues. Trimming cost V 4 bases and J 14 bases, with 18 bases left between them. The germline CDR1 and CDR2 sequences are SGHDN and FVKESK. CDR3 in DNA: TGTGCCAGCAGCCGGTTGGACGGGAGCACCTCCCTCCACTTT. Its translation is CASSRLDGSTSLHF.